These 6 T cell receptor beta chains were all obtained from the same sample, sequenced in a study of blood T cell repertoires in COVID-19. Only in-frame clones appear in the TCRdb table, and some are missing; sequencing was by immunoSEQ multiplex PCR. Counted here are about 90,000 clones, around 81% occurring once; the ten biggest clones make up 10% to 15%. The sequencing input was peripheral blood. The receptors originated from a woman in her 70s with active or convalescent COVID-19.

A single count supports this clone. This chain uses TRBV18 with TRBJ2-1, with 9 positions matching TRBD2. CDR1 is KGHSH, CDR2 LQKENI, per germline. J gave up 5 bases and V 6 bases, and 11 bases lay outside the gene matches. CDR3 length: 16 amino acids. The CDR3, as DNA: TGTGCCAGCTCCCCCCTGGGGCGGGGGGGCCACAATGAGCAGTTCTTC. Its translation is CASSPLGRGGHNEQFF.

This chain links TRBV7-8 with TRBJ1-3, with 9 bases lining up with TRBD1. The CDR3 totals 18 residues. Germline CDR1 and CDR2: SGHVS and FQNEAQ. The V gene end was trimmed by 5 bases and the J gene end by 0 bases; junction bases not matched to a gene: 11. The CDR3 DNA follows: TGTGCCAGCAGCCCAAAACGGACAGGGGTGGGCTCTGGAAACACCATATATTTT. Its protein product is CASSPKRTGVGSGNTIYF.

This clone occurred a few times. The V call is TRBV7-2, the J call TRBJ1-2; 8 nucleotides agree with TRBD1. The trim removed 1 base at V and 10 bases at J, leaving 5 bases unmatched. The germline V gene encodes CDR1 SGHTA and CDR2 FQGNSA. This CDR3 is 13 amino acids long. The CDR3 nucleotides read TGTGCCAGCAGCTTAGACCGACAGGGGACCTACACCTTC. Translation: CASSLDRQGTYTF.

The chain recombines TRBV21-1 with TRBJ1-6; the table's D call TRBD1 went unverified against the DNA. TRBV21-1 is designated a pseudogene. The CDR3 loop spans 19 amino acids. In DNA, the CDR3 is TGTGCCAGCATCCGGGTAGGGGCCGACCAAGCACCCTATAATTCACCCCTCCACTTT. Amino acid sequence: CASIRVGADQAPYNSPLHF.

CDR3 protein: CASIFRKGQTGEMSSGNTIYF. DNA of the CDR3: TGTGCCAGTATATTTCGGAAGGGACAGACGGGAGAGATGAGCTCTGGAAACACCATATATTTT. The gene calls are TRBV19 and TRBJ1-3, with 7 bases fitting TRBD1. CDR1 LNHDA and CDR2 SQIVND come from the germline V gene (reference sequence). V was pared by 7 bases and J by 0 bases, with 24 bases of the junction left unmatched. The CDR3 covers 21 residues.

In its sample, this clone was seen a few times. The chain links TRBV7-9 to TRBJ2-1, with D tentatively TRBD2 (5 bases). CDR3 length: 16 amino acids. CDR1 and CDR2 (germline): SEHNR, FQNEAQ (reference sequence). Trimming took 4 bases from V and 1 from J, leaving 14 bases between them. This CDR3 reads CASSSIGGWSYNEQFF. The DNA of the CDR3 is TGTGCCAGCAGCTCGATCGGCGGGTGGTCCTACAATGAGCAGTTCTTC.